These 18 T cell receptor beta chains were sequenced from one sample in a study of blood T cell repertoires in COVID-19. Generated by immunoSEQ multiplex PCR, the TCRdb table keeps only in-frame clones and is missing some. The repertoire holds fewer than 150,000 clones, approximately 86% seen once, with 18% in the top ten. The sample taken for sequencing was peripheral blood. The receptors were gathered from a woman between 50 and 59 years old who had recovered from COVID-19.

The gene calls are TRBV9 and TRBJ2-5; TRBD1 matches 10 bases. The V gene's germline CDR1 is SGDLS and CDR2 YYNGEE. The V gene end was trimmed by 4 bases and the J gene end by 5 bases; junction bases not matched to a gene: 8. This CDR3 region has 15 residues. The CDR3 DNA follows: TGTGCCAGCAGCCCGGGGACAGGGGACGGCGAGACCCAGTACTTC. It is translated as CASSPGTGDGETQYF.

This chain uses TRBV18 with TRBJ2-4; a possible D gene is TRBD1 (6 bases). Germline V gives CDR1 KGHSH, CDR2 LQKENI. CDR3 length: 15 amino acids. Trimming cost V 5 bases and J 8 bases, with 19 bases left between them. The CDR3, as DNA: TGTGCCAGCTCAGCAAGCGCACAGGGTGGGGACATTCAGTACTTC. Residues: CASSASAQGGDIQYF.

The chain couples TRBV5-6 to TRBJ2-3; 9 nucleotides match TRBD2. This CDR3 is 14 amino acids long. V trimming: 4 bases; J trimming: 1 base; junction bases outside the gene matches: 1. The germline V gene encodes CDR1 SGHDT and CDR2 YYEEEE. CDR3 bases: TGTGCCAGCAGCGGCGGGGGGGGCACAGATACGCAGTATTTT. It translates to CASSGGGGTDTQYF.

The chain has TRBV29-1 and TRBJ1-1; 7 bases are a match to TRBD1. V lost 3 bases to trimming and J lost 4 bases; unmatched junction nucleotides: 5. This CDR3 is 13 amino acids long. Germline assignment: CDR1 SQVTM and CDR2 ANQGSEA. The CDR3 DNA is TGCAGCGTTGACCGGGGACAGAGCACTGAAGCTTTCTTT. It specifies CSVDRGQSTEAFF.

The rearrangement uses TRBV30 and TRBJ2-7; 7 bases are a match to TRBD2. The CDR3 is 14 amino acids. CDR1 and CDR2 (germline): GTSNPN, SVGIG (reference sequence). V was clipped by 0 bases and J by 7 bases; unmatched bases: 9. The CDR3, as DNA: TGTGCCTGGAGTGTAGTGACCCCGCGGGGGGAGCAGTACTTC. It translates to CAWSVVTPRGEQYF. The entire variable domain, with the rest obtained from reference TRBV30 and TRBJ2-7, is as follows: SQTIHQWPATLVQPVGSPLSLECTVEGTSNPNLYWYRQAAGRGLQLLFYSVGIGQISSEVPQNLSASRPQDRQFILSSKKLLLSDSGFYLCAWSVVTPRGEQYFGPGTRLTVT.

This sequence joins TRBV12-3 or TRBV12-4 and TRBJ2-2; no clear D gene. Trimming shortened V by 3 bases and J by 6 bases, and 5 bases separated the two germline ends. This CDR3 is 12 amino acids long. As DNA, the CDR3 is TGTGCCAGCAGTTTTCGGGCCGGGGAGCTGTTTTTT. Encoded protein: CASSFRAGELFF.

This sequence joins TRBV7-9 and TRBJ2-1; 9 bases are a match to TRBD1. The CDR3 is 13 amino acids. In germline, CDR1 is SEHNR, CDR2 FQNEAQ (reference sequence). With 3 bases clipped from V and 6 bases from J, the junction kept 0 bases outside the gene matches. CDR3 sequence: CASSLTGGNEQFF. The CDR3 DNA follows: TGTGCCAGCAGCTTGACAGGGGGCAATGAGCAGTTCTTC.

The rearrangement joins TRBV4-2 to TRBJ2-7; D is unresolved. The germline CDR1 and CDR2 sequences are LGHNA and YNFKEQ. Trimming took 0 bases from V and 3 from J, leaving 12 bases between them. The CDR3 has 15 amino acids. The CDR3 sequence: CASSQDTTAYYEQYF. The CDR3 bases are TGTGCCAGCAGCCAAGATACTACCGCCTACTACGAGCAGTACTTC.

The chain combines TRBV7-8 with TRBJ2-7; 15 positions agree with TRBD2. The CDR3 loop spans 17 amino acids. The ends lost 10 bases at V and 1 base at J; junction bases unmatched: 11. Germline CDR1 SGHVS, CDR2 FQNEAQ. CDR3 coding DNA: TGTGCCACCATTAAACCGGGACTAGCGGGAGGATCCTACGAGCAGTACTTC. Its protein is CATIKPGLAGGSYEQYF.

V and J are TRBV5-6 and TRBJ2-1, with 12 nucleotides matching TRBD1. V dropped 4 bases and J dropped 7; count of bases not matched to a gene: 6. This CDR3 is 15 amino acids long. Germline lookup yields CDR1 SGHDT and CDR2 YYEEEE. The CDR3 protein is CASSRDRGRANEQFF. Here the CDR3 DNA reads TGTGCCAGCAGCCGGGACAGGGGGCGCGCAAATGAGCAGTTCTTC.

The chain combines TRBV7-3 with TRBJ1-1, with D uncertain. Germline values: CDR1 SGHTA, CDR2 FQGTGA. V was pared by 4 bases and J by 5 bases, with 11 bases between. This CDR3 is built from 13 residues. DNA of the CDR3: TGTGCCAGCAGCTACAGACATGGGACTGAAGCTTTCTTT. Its translation: CASSYRHGTEAFF. Together with reference TRBV7-3 and TRBJ1-1, the CDR3 gives the full variable domain: GAGVSQTPSNKVTEKGKYVELRCDPISGHTALYWYRQSLGQGPEFLIYFQGTGAADDSGLPNDRFFAVRPEGSVSTLKIQRTERGDSAVYLCASSYRHGTEAFFGQGTRLTVV.

The chain recombines TRBV5-1 with TRBJ1-1; a possible D gene is TRBD1 (6 bases). The V gene lost 0 bases and the J gene lost 5 bases, with 23 bases spanning the gap. The CDR3 spans 18 residues. In germline, CDR1 is SGHRS, CDR2 YFSETQ. CDR3: CASSLASRGAAFSTEAFF. DNA of the CDR3: TGCGCCAGCAGCTTGGCCTCGCGGGGGGCGGCTTTCTCGACTGAAGCTTTCTTT.

The V and J genes are TRBV10-3 and TRBJ1-5; tentatively, D is TRBD1 (5 bases). Between the trimmed V and J ends, which lost 5 bases and 7 bases, there was a span of 21 bases. Germline CDR1 reads ENHRY; CDR2 reads SYGVKD. CDR3 length equals 16 residues. In nucleotides, the CDR3 is TGTGCCATCAGTCAATACGGGACCTCGGGGGGGCAGCCCCAGCATTTT. This encodes CAISQYGTSGGQPQHF.

This clone appeared a single time. The chain employs TRBV29-1 and TRBJ1-1, with a tentative D call TRBD1 (5 bases). Germline V CDR1 and CDR2: SQVTM, ANQGSEA. The CDR3 is made up of 13 amino acids. Trimming removed 4 bases from V and 8 bases from J, with 17 bases in between. CDR3 region: CSVVGISGNEAFF. CDR3 sequence (DNA): TGCAGCGTTGTAGGAATTTCAGGGAACGAAGCTTTCTTT.

The chain employs TRBV11-3 and TRBJ2-3; 7 bases align to TRBD1. The CDR3 totals 12 residues. Germline CDR1 reads SGHNT; CDR2 reads YENEEA. V lost 2 bases and J lost 11; bases outside the gene matches: 4. The CDR3 is CASSLPGTVQYF. For the CDR3, the DNA is TGTGCCAGCAGCTTACCCGGGACAGTGCAGTATTTT.

The chain uses TRBV7-6 and TRBJ2-3; D gene ambiguous. Germline-derived CDR1 and CDR2 are SGHVS and FNYEAQ. Trimming cost V 2 bases and J 2 bases, with 8 bases left between them. The CDR3 loop spans 14 amino acids. CDR3 region: CASSLKSFTDTQYF. Written as DNA, the CDR3 is TGTGCCAGCAGCTTAAAATCCTTCACAGATACGCAGTATTTT.

The genes are TRBV30 and TRBJ1-1; D not resolved. V lost 6 bases, J lost 5 bases, and 13 bases lay in between. This CDR3 is 12 amino acids long. CDR1 and CDR2 (germline): GTSNPN, SVGIG (reference sequence). The CDR3 sequence is CACKRVSTEAFF. In nucleotides, the CDR3 is TGTGCCTGCAAGAGGGTCAGTACTGAAGCTTTCTTT.

J is TRBJ2-3 and V is TRBV2; unclear D gene. The CDR3 is 14 amino acids. Germline V gene data show CDR1 as SNHLY and CDR2 as FYNNEI. V lost 3 bases and J 0 bases, leaving 7 bases between the germline ends. The CDR3 sequence is CASSEVQSTDTQYF. The DNA for the CDR3 is TGTGCCAGCAGTGAGGTACAGAGCACAGATACGCAGTATTTT.